This entry concerns a single TCR beta chain. The data belong to a study of blood T cell repertoires in COVID-19. Overall study: Acute-phase and convalescent COVID-19 samples originated in the United States, Italy and Spain. T cells, B-cell-depleted T cells, or PBMCs supplied cDNA or gDNA.

Trimming cost V 6 bases and J 9 bases, with 13 bases left between them. The CDR3 consists of 12 residues. As handled by the study authors: Estimation of nucleated cell counts was performed using reference gene primer amplification. Data came from immunoSEQ multiplex PCR; TCRdb stores just in-frame clones and leaves some out. V and J calls and clone size are given by that table; D and trimming were obtained from the DNA. The sample lists fewer than 120,000 clones; roughly 82% were seen once. Sequenced sample: peripheral blood. This chain uses TRBV12-3 or TRBV12-4 with TRBJ2-3, with D unresolved. The clonotype comes from an older woman with acute or convalescent COVID-19. As DNA, the CDR3 is TGTGCCAGCAGCCCTCCACTACAAACGCAGTATTTT. Protein product: CASSPPLQTQYF.